The text below deals with one T cell receptor (beta chain). Its antigen remains unidentified. One base away there is no much larger clone; base qualities are not given. This sample stems from a study of regulatory T cells in long-lasting Graves disease (dated by TCRdb to the early 2020s). Background on the whole study: In the newly diagnosed Graves' disease group, patients had been taking antithyroid drugs for less than 3 months. Peripheral blood TCR sequencing and RNA sequencing compared persistent Graves' disease patients with newly diagnosed Graves' disease patients. The study was registered as a clinical trial and conducted in China. A total of approximately 35 samples underwent TCR sequencing: some 13 from persistent and roughly 20 from newly diagnosed Graves' disease patients. Results the study describes overall, beyond this receptor: As a limitation, the authors acknowledged that the small sample size may reduce accuracy. Sequencing and analysis were limited to the TCR beta chain. Persistent Graves' disease patients showed lower TCR Shannon entropy and fewer highly expanded clones than newly diagnosed patients, suggesting clonal expansion. Persistent disease showed preferential use of TRBV28, TRBJ1-2 and TRBJ2-5, whereas newly diagnosed disease favored TRBV20-1 and TRBJ2-1. Because the primary lesion, thyroid tissue, could not be accessed, the study looked at peripheral blood alone. Persistent patients shared more public clonotypes among themselves (around 2,500) than newly diagnosed patients did (about 900).

Receptor libraries were prepared by multiplex PCR. For sequencing, an Illumina HiSeq 4000 was employed. CDR3 regions were amplified by Arm-PCR with iRepertoire HTBI primers to construct TCR beta libraries. Before sequencing, the PCR products went through gel purification. On the authors' methods: Gene usage analysis of CDR3 amino acid clonotypes used the approximately 62 TRBV and 14 TRBJ segments found across samples. Filtered high-quality paired reads were merged into contigs using COPE and FqMerger. BLAST was used to align contigs to IMGT TRBV, TRBD and TRBJ reference genes, with CDR3 defined following IMGT. Any clonotype with a frequency above 0.1% was counted as a highly expanded clone. Shannon entropy served as the measure of repertoire diversity, while the Gini coefficient captured V-J evenness. A clonotype found in more than one individual was treated as public. In-frame beta chains were kept once TCRdb had trimmed the public reads at Q25 with fastp and called clones with MiXCR. CDR3 protein duplicates are merged, each entry listing the most common genes and DNA. For this entry, the V and J calls and clone size follow TCRdb and not the study's own pipeline. This sample has a few hundred thousand distinct CDR3 sequences in its table, and roughly 12% of those were observed once. In total, the top ten clones hold 18% of the sample.

V lost 4 bases and J lost 6 bases, and the count of bases not matched to a germline gene is 9. CDR1 and CDR2, looked up from the germline V gene (reference sequence), are LGHDT and YNNKEL. From cysteine to phenylalanine, the CDR3 is 15 amino acids long. CDR3 DNA only is kept here, 45 bases in frame from base 1. The time point label here, explained by the study, means: newly diagnosed GD, antithyroid drugs for less than 3 months. For both TCR sequencing and RNA sequencing, RNA was extracted from PBMCs using TRIzol. Graves' disease was diagnosed according to American Thyroid Association guidelines. Recruitment of patients was carried out at an endocrinology department in Xi'an, China. Each patient gave approximately 9 milliliters of peripheral blood, collected in an EDTA anticoagulant tube. PBMCs were isolated by Ficoll Paque Plus density gradient separation without further T cell sorting. An Agilent 2100 Bioanalyzer and agarose gel were used to assess RNA quality, and a NanoDrop 2000 was used to measure RNA concentration.

Another study also made use of these data, one on T cells in Graves' hyperthyroidism and ophthalmopathy. As that second paper reports: Stable Graves' hyperthyroidism was defined as the absence of progression to ophthalmopathy over 18 months of follow-up. The hyperthyroidism patients were between 18 and 65 years old and newly diagnosed, with a disease duration of less than 2 months. Patients with uncontrolled infections, other autoimmune diseases, pregnancy or lactation were excluded. Diagnoses relied on clinical symptoms, serum thyroxine and TRAb, thyroid ultrasound and orbital computed tomography. A first-round RT-PCR of the TCR CDR3 used the HTBI primer set with the Qiagen OneStep RT-PCR kit. Blood samples also contained most of the expanded thyroid clonotypes (frequency above 0.001), which suggests that blood repertoires may reflect thyroid immune responses. A model built on a 13 V-J signature distinguished ophthalmopathy from stable hyperthyroidism, reaching approximately 89% sensitivity and approximately 83% specificity in cross-validation and 80%/75% in testing. During validation, the model predicted progression to ophthalmopathy a median of around 6 months ahead of onset, with around 71% sensitivity and 72.22% specificity. TCR V-J signatures able to tell the groups apart were searched for in a discovery cohort of approximately 95 patients, of whom around 43 had Graves' ophthalmopathy and about 55 had stable Graves' hyperthyroidism. An independent validation cohort of 18 to 20 hyperthyroidism patients and roughly 16 patients who later progressed to ophthalmopathy tested prospective prediction of ophthalmopathy. For training and testing, the 100 patients in the discovery cohort were randomly divided in a 7:3 ratio. The study also compared thyroid tissue and blood T-cell repertoires from several Graves' hyperthyroidism patients. After sampling, hyperthyroidism patients received methimazole starting at 30 mg daily, and ophthalmopathy patients received high-dose intravenous methylprednisolone. The libraries were constructed in a second round of multiplex PCR and then size-selected and purified. The libraries were sequenced on an Illumina HiSeq2000 using paired-end 100 bp reads. SOAPnuke was used to process the raw data, with reads discarded if the reads contained adapters or uncalled bases, had a mean Phred below 15, or lacked an exact constant-primer or identifier match. COPE v1.2.5 was used to merge the high-quality paired reads, and each unique nucleotide sequence was defined as a clonotype. MiTCR v1.1 was used to align the clonotypes against IMGT TRBV, TRBD and TRBJ reference segments. Analysis was restricted to V-J combinations with a frequency above 0.0001, which covered approximately 99% of repertoires. The TCS score was defined as F50 (clonal expansion) divided by E x V (chaos), with BLOSUM62-based TCRdist calculated between CDR3 peptides within each V-J. Welch's t-statistics and random forest reduced some 510 V-J features to 10 to 15, which were used in a naive Bayes classifier (R e1071). No statistical method was used to fix the sample size in advance, and group allocation was not hidden from the investigators. The paper describes TCR Vbeta CDR3 sequencing of fewer than 150 peripheral blood samples, made up of under 50 ophthalmopathy patients, 70 to 80 hyperthyroidism patients and roughly 17 progressor patients.

The chain links TRBV3-1 with TRBJ2-1; TRBD2 agrees with 7 junctional bases. This clonotype was sampled from a woman between 18 and 29 years old with Graves disease. Donor details come from another sample of the same person, matched by shared clones. The sequencing used peripheral blood mononuclear cells (PBMCs), collected at new diagnosis, from a patient treated with antithyroid drugs. The nucleotide sequence is TGTGCCAGCAGCCCCGGGCGGGAGTTAAGCAATGAGCAGTTCTTC. Its protein is CASSPGRELSNEQFF.